There are many counts of the clone carrying this T cell receptor beta chain. As yet, its antigen is unknown. These data are taken from a study of T cells after yellow fever vaccination. Background on the study: Preparation of the low-cell-number fractions used SMART-Seq v4 Ultra Low Input.

V was cut by 5 bases and J by 8 bases, with 20 bases left in between. The germline V gene has CDR1 SGHRS and CDR2 YFSETQ. This CDR3 has 15 amino acids. Regarding the study as a whole: Weaker overall was a secondary response that nonetheless peaked faster, on day 5 versus 15. Primary-vaccination clones mostly resurfaced post-booster (around 95% CD4, approximately 90% CD8).

A process of 5'RACE template switching, which added a universal primer site and UMIs, was used to make TCR cDNA. TCRdb itself ran the 5' RACE reads through MiXCR, one entry per CDR3 protein. Among approximately 300,000 distinct CDR3 sequences listed, 8.7% were seen once. The sample consisted of PBMCs, taken on the day of the first yellow fever vaccination. The TCR originated in a young man who received the YFV17D yellow fever vaccine. The chain is built from TRBV5-1 and TRBJ2-1; D might be TRBD1 (6 bases). The CDR3 spells CASSFPDRRVDEQFF. The CDR3 region has the DNA TGCGCCAGCAGTTTCCCGGACAGACGAGTAGATGAGCAGTTCTTC.